This record concerns one TCR beta chain sequence. This sample is drawn from a study of blood T cell repertoires in COVID-19. Study-level information: Acute and convalescent COVID-19 specimens originated in the United States, Italy and Spain. Sources were T cells, B-cell-depleted T cells, or PBMCs; the material itself was cDNA or gDNA.

In the original processing: Using reference gene primer amplification, nucleated cell counts were estimated. Repertoires were generated with immunoSEQ multiplex PCR, while TCRdb's copy carries only in-frame clones and drops some. V, J and clone size are those of that table, while D and trimming were read from the DNA. The sample carries 55,000 to 70,000 clones, around nine tenths recorded once. There are 14 residues in the CDR3. Germline-derived CDR1 and CDR2 are MGHRA and YSYEKL. Trimming removed 1 base from V and 6 bases from J, with 10 bases in between. The chain carries TRBV4-1 and TRBJ2-1; D gene unclear. The sequencing sample was made of peripheral blood. The sequence was obtained from a woman aged 45-65 years with active or convalescent COVID-19. This CDR3 is CASSQVRFSNEQFF. For the CDR3, the DNA is TGCGCCAGCAGCCAAGTACGGTTTTCCAATGAGCAGTTCTTC.